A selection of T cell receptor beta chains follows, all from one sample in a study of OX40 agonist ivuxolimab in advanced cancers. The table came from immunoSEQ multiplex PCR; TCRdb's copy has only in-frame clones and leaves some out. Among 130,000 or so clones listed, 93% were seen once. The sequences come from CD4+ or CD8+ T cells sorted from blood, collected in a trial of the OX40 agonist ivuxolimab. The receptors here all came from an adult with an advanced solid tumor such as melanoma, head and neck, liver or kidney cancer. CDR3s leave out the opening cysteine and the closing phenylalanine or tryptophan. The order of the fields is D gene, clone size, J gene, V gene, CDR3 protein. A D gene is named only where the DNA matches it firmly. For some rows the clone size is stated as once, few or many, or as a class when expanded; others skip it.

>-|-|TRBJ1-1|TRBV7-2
ASSLDRTNEAF
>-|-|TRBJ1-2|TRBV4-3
ASSQEDSLYGYT
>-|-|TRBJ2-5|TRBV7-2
ASSHRLLAPQETQY
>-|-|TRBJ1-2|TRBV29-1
SVEDSAVLYP
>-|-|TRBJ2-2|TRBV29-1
SARGGTANTGELF
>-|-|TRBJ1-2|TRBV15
ATSRAGPPNYGYT
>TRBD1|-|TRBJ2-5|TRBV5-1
ASSLGPGQGRETQY
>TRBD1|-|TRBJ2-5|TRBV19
ASRAGDRAYQETQY
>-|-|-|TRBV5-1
ASSLAGEAYEQY
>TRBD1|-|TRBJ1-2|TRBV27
ASSTGGESYGYT
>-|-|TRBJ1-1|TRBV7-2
ASSPAGLIMNTEAF
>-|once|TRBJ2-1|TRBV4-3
ASSQSPSEIWNEQF
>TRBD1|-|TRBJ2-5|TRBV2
ASSVRQGQETQY
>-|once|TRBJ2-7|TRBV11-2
ASSTVRRSYEQY
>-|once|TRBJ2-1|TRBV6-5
APHRYNEQF
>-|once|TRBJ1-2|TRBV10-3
AISERTNYGYT
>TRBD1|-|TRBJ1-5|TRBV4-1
ASSQEQGVSNQPQH
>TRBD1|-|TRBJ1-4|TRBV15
ATSRDKRAGGDEKLF
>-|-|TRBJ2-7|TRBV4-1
ASSALPDTDYEQY
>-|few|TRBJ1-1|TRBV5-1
ASSLGRDTEAF
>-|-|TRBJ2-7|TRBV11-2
ASSLGRDYEQY
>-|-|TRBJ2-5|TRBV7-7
ASSAPTGNQETQY
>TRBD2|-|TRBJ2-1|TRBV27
ASSPLGSGSRSYNEQF
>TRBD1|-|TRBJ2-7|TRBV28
ASRTGTVSYEQY
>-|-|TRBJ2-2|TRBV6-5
ASSYSPQGGELF
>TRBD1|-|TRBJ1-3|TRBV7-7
ALDRVSGNTIY
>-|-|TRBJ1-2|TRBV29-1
SVEGGYT
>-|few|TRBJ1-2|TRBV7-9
ASSLRTPLSNGYT
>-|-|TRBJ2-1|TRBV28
ASTSGTSPYEQF
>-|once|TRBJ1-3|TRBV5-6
ASSLVGGLSDSGNTIY
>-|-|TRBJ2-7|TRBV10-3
AISRTVTSKEQY
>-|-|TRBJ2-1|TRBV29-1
SVDRTVYNEQF
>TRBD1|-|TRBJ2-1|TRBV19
ASSIGTGASYNEQF
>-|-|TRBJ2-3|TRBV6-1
ASSDRGPSDTQY
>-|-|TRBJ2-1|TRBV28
ASTHRSFYLSYNEQF
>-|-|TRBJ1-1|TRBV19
ASSQGTEAF
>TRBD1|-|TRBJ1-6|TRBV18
ASSLGQGNSPLH
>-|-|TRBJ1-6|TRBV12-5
ASGQGPNSPLH
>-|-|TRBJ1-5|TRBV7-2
ASGGGFNQPQH
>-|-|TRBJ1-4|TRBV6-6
ASSYGPANEKLF
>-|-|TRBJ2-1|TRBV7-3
ASSSLGTVPYNEQF
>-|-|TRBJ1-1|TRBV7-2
ASSRTVNTEAF
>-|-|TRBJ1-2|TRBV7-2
ASSLGRVFNGYT
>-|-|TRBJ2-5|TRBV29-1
SPQPGRIGGETQY
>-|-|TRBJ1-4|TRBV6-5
ASSEAGRGEKLF
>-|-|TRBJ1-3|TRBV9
ASSAGMGGANTIY
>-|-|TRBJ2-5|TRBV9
ASSLRVETQY
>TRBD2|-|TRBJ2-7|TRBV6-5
ASSWTSGPSYGQY
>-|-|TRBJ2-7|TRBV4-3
ASSQSGAYEQY
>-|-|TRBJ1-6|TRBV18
ASSPGSYNSPLH
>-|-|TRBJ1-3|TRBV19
ASSIDYTGRSGNTIY
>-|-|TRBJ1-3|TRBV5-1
ASSPGVGAPWEIGLRSGNTIY
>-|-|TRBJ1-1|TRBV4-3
ASSPFHQDTEAF